This T cell receptor beta chain was documented in a study of monozygotic twins with inflammatory bowel disease. TCRdb reprocessed the 5' RACE reads, keeping one entry per CDR3 protein, no DNA. This table lists about 300,000 distinct CDR3 sequences. Whole blood served as the source of total RNA, and no T cell sorting took place. The TCR was taken from a human donor with ulcerative colitis or Crohn's disease, or a healthy co-twin of an affected twin (not recorded which). The specimen sequenced was blood.

The CDR3: CASSEYNEQFF. The V gene is TRBV10-2, the J gene TRBJ2-1. The CDR3 covers 11 residues. CDR1 is WSHSY and CDR2 is SAAADI in the germline V gene.